A single sample gave rise to the 18 T cell receptor beta chains below, sequenced in a study of blood T cells in healthy people across ages. Next came a second PCR, run for roughly 7 to 12 cycles, which used a sample-barcoded 5' primer along with a J-beta primer mix. TCRdb re-called the 5' RACE reads with MiXCR, one entry per CDR3 protein. This table has 790,000 or so distinct CDR3 sequences, about 56% appearing once. Material for sequencing was blood. These TCRs come from a man between 35 and 55 years old in good health.

There are a few counts of this clonotype. CDR3 nucleotides: TGCGCCAGCAGCCAAGTTGAAATCCGTAGTTCGGCCGGGGAGCTGTTTTTT. Protein sequence: CASSQVEIRSSAGELFF. The V call is TRBV4-3, the J call TRBJ2-2; D is uncertain. Deletions cut 1 base from V and 6 bases from J, with 18 bases between. This CDR3 is built from 17 residues. The germline V gene encodes CDR1 LGHNA and CDR2 YSLEER.

A few counts support this clonotype. The chain recombines TRBV12-3 or TRBV12-4 with TRBJ1-2, with D tentatively TRBD1 (6 bases). This CDR3 comprises 14 residues. The V end lost 8 bases, the J end lost 4 bases, and 17 bases lay between the germline ends. The CDR3 protein is CASLNKQGGYGYTF. DNA for the CDR3: TGTGCCAGCTTAAACAAACAGGGCGGCTATGGCTACACCTTC.

This clonotype was counted between two and nine times. The V call is TRBV2, the J call TRBJ2-5; possibly TRBD2 for D (6 bases). The CDR3 length is 14 residues. The germline V gene has CDR1 SNHLY and CDR2 FYNNEI. Trimming removed 10 bases at V and 0 bases at J, with 15 bases between. CDR3 nucleotide sequence: TGTGCCATTCGCGGGATGGCGTACCAAGAGACCCAGTACTTC. Translation gives CAIRGMAYQETQYF.

The chain carries TRBV24-1 and TRBJ2-1; TRBD1 is a possible D gene (6 bases). The CDR3 is 14 amino acids. The V gene's germline CDR1 is KGHDR and CDR2 SFDVKD. Trimming stripped 4 bases from V and 6 bases from J, with 12 bases between. The CDR3: CATSDPGQFNEQFF. The CDR3 coding sequence is TGTGCCACCAGTGACCCCGGACAGTTCAATGAGCAGTTCTTC.

This clonotype was picked up a small number of times. The chain links TRBV6-5 to TRBJ2-5; TRBD1 or TRBD2 may be the D gene (5 bases each). The better agreement between TRBJ2-7 and the DNA end casts doubt on the J call. CDR1 is MNHEY and CDR2 is SVGAGI in the germline V gene. The length of the CDR3 is 14 residues. The CDR3 bases are TGTGCCAGCACCCCACCGGGACCAAACTACGAGCAGTACTTC. Amino acid sequence: CASTPPGPNYEQYF.

A few counts support this clonotype. The rearrangement uses TRBV6-4 and TRBJ2-1; D may be TRBD1 (6 bases). The CDR3 is 13 residues long. V shed 6 bases and J shed 6 bases, with 12 bases lying between them. Germline assignment: CDR1 MRHNA and CDR2 SNTAGT. Here the CDR3 DNA reads TGTGCCAGCAGCAGGACAGAAAGCAATGAGCAGTTCTTC. Translation: CASSRTESNEQFF.

The V gene is TRBV27, the J gene TRBJ2-7; TRBD1 agrees at 9 bases. Germline trimming cut 2 bases from V and 1 base from J; bases unmatched to any gene: 15. Germline CDR1 and CDR2: MNHEY and SMNVEV (reference sequence). The CDR3 length is 19 residues. CDR3 region: CASSLKAPVGTGPSYEQYF. CDR3 coding DNA: TGTGCCAGCAGTTTAAAAGCCCCGGTCGGGACAGGGCCTTCCTACGAGCAGTACTTC.

The chain has TRBV4-3 and TRBJ1-2; 7 bases are shared with TRBD1. The J segment lost 8 bases and the V segment lost 4 bases, leaving 7 bases of the junction unmatched. CDR1 is LGHNA, CDR2 YSLEER, per germline. The CDR3 length is 13 residues. CDR3 coding DNA: TGCGCCAGCAGCCTAGACAGGGAAGGGGGCTACACCTTC. It codes for CASSLDREGGYTF.

V gene TRBV5-1 combines with J gene TRBJ1-2; D remains unclear. Per the germline V gene, CDR1 is SGHRS and CDR2 is YFSETQ. CDR3 length: 12 residues. Deletions cut 4 bases from V and 7 bases from J, with 11 bases between. The CDR3 DNA is TGCGCCAGCAGCCACTTGTCCTTTGGCTACACCTTC. Its protein product is CASSHLSFGYTF.

V usage is TRBV9 and J usage is TRBJ2-7; possible D gene TRBD1, 6 bases. The CDR3 length is 14 residues. Per germline, CDR1 SGDLS and CDR2 YYNGEE. V was shortened by 3 bases and J by 2 bases, with 12 bases between the two germline ends. DNA of the CDR3: TGTGCCAGCAGCGCGGGCGACAGGACCTACGAGCAGTACTTC. Translated, it gives CASSAGDRTYEQYF.

This clonotype was seen a single time. This chain connects TRBV6-7 to TRBJ2-3, with a tentative D call TRBD2 (5 bases). TRBV6-7 is assigned to the ORF class and has an uncertain function. This CDR3 has 16 residues. V lost 6 bases and J lost 5, with 21 bases in between. In DNA form, the CDR3 reads TGTGCCAGCAGGGGAAACCAGCGGAACCCCGGAGATACGCAGTATTTT. Translated, it gives CASRGNQRNPGDTQYF.

The chain has TRBV19 and TRBJ1-2; TRBD1 is a possible D gene (6 bases). The length of the CDR3 is 15 residues. Trimming cost V 6 bases and J 3 bases, with 17 bases left between them. Germline CDR1 and CDR2: LNHDA and SQIVND (reference sequence). The CDR3 DNA reads as TGTGCCAGTAGACCCAACACAGGGTTGGACTATGGCTACACCTTC. This translates into CASRPNTGLDYGYTF.

V gene TRBV7-9 combines with J gene TRBJ2-7; 8 bases are a match to TRBD2. Trimming removed 0 bases from V and 7 bases from J; junction bases left unmatched: 5. The V gene's germline CDR1 is SEHNR and CDR2 FQNEAQ (reference sequence). CDR3 length equals 14 residues. CDR3 protein: CASSLAPAGEEQYF. DNA of the CDR3: TGTGCCAGCAGCTTAGCTCCAGCGGGAGAAGAGCAGTACTTC.

The chain combines TRBV10-2 with TRBJ2-7; D remains ambiguous. The CDR3 is 14 residues long. Germline lookup yields CDR1 WSHSY and CDR2 SAAADI. Trimming left V 3 bases short and J 5 bases short, with 14 bases between. The CDR3 nucleotides read TGCGCCAGCAGTGATGTCAGGACCGTTGACGAGCAGTACTTC. It specifies CASSDVRTVDEQYF.

This chain joins TRBV27 and TRBJ2-7, with 10 bases matching TRBD1. This CDR3 contains 16 residues. Germline V gene data show CDR1 as MNHEY and CDR2 as SMNVEV (reference sequence). V dropped 6 bases and J dropped 7; count of bases not matched to a gene: 15. The CDR3 reads CASSSVGTGVYNEQYF. The CDR3 region has the DNA TGTGCCAGCAGCAGTGTTGGGACAGGGGTTTACAATGAGCAGTACTTC.

This chain uses TRBV6-5 with TRBJ1-1, with a weak D call TRBD1 (6 bases). The CDR3 covers 15 residues. The germline V and J ends were trimmed by 5 bases and 1 base, with 14 bases remaining between them. Germline CDR1 reads MNHEY; CDR2 reads SVGAGI. CDR3 sequence (DNA): TGTGCCAGCAGTCCCGCGTGGGGGGCGAACACTGAAGCTTTCTTT. It encodes CASSPAWGANTEAFF.

The table lists this clonotype with a few counts. The chain uses TRBV27 and TRBJ2-7; no clear D. Germline CDR1 MNHEY, CDR2 SMNVEV (reference sequence). The germline V and J ends were trimmed by 1 base and 1 base, with 11 bases remaining between them. The CDR3 sequence is 15 residues long. In DNA form, the CDR3 reads TGTGCCAGCAGTTTATTCCGTGGCCGATCCTACGAGCAGTACTTC. Residues: CASSLFRGRSYEQYF.

In this sample, this clonotype turned up a few times. The chain combines TRBV4-1 with TRBJ2-1; 9 bases map to TRBD2. The length of the CDR3 is 14 residues. Germline V gene data show CDR1 as MGHRA and CDR2 as YSYEKL. The trim removed 8 bases at V and 9 bases at J, leaving 11 bases unmatched. The CDR3 region is CASCAGGPRTEQFF. The CDR3 DNA follows: TGCGCCAGCTGTGCGGGAGGGCCGAGAACTGAGCAGTTCTTC.